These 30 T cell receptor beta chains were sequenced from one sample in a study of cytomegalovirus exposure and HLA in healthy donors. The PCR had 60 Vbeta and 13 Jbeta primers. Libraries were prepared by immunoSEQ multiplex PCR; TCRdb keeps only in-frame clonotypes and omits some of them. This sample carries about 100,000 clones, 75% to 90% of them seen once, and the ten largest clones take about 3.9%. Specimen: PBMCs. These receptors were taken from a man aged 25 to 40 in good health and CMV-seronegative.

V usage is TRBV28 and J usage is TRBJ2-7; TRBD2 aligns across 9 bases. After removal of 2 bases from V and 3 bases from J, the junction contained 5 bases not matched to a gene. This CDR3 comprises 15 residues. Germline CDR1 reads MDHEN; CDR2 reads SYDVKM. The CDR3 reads CASSLQAGGYYEQYF. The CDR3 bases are TGTGCCAGCAGTTTACAGGCGGGAGGGTACTACGAGCAGTACTTC.

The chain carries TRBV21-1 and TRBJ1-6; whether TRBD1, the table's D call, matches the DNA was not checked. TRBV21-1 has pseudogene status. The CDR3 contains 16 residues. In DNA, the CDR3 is TGTGCCAGCAGCAAACAAACCCCAGGTTACAATTCACCCCTCCACTTT. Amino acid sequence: CASSKQTPGYNSPLHF.

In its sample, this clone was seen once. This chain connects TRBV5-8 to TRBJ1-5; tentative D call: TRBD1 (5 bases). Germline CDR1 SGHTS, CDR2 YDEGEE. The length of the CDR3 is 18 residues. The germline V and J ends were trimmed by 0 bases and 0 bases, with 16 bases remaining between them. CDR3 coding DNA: TGTGCCAGCAGCTTGGTGTTTGGGGCCGCCGGTAGCAATCAGCCCCAGCATTTT. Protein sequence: CASSLVFGAAGSNQPQHF.

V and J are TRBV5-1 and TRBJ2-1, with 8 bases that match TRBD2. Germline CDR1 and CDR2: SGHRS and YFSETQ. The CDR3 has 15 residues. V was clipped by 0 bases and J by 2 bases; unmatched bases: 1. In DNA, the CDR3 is TGCGCCAGCAGCTTGGCGGGGGGGACCTACAATGAGCAGTTCTTC. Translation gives CASSLAGGTYNEQFF.

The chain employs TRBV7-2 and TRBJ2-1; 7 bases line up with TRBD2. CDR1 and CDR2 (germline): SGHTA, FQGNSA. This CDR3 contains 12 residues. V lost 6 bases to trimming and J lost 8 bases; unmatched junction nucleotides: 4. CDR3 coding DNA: TGTGCCAGCAGATCGGGGAGGGATGAGCAGTTCTTC. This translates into CASRSGRDEQFF.

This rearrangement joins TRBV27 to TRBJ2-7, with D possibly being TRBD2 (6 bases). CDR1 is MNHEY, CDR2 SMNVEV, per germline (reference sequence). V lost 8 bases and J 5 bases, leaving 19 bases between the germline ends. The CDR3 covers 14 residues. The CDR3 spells CASGPGTAGNEQYF. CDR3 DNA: TGTGCCAGCGGACCCGGGACTGCGGGCAACGAGCAGTACTTC.

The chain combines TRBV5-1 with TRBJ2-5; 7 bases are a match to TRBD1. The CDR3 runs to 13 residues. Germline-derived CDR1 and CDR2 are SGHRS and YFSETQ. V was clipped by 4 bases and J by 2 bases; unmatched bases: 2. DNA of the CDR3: TGCGCCAGCAGCGTGGGACAGCAAGAGACCCAGTACTTC. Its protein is CASSVGQQETQYF.

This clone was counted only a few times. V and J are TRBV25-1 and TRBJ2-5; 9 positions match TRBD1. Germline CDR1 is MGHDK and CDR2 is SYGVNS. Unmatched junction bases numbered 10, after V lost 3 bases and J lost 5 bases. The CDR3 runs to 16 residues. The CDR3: CASSDLRDRVGETQYF. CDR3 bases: TGTGCCAGCAGTGACCTACGGGACAGGGTGGGGGAGACCCAGTACTTC.

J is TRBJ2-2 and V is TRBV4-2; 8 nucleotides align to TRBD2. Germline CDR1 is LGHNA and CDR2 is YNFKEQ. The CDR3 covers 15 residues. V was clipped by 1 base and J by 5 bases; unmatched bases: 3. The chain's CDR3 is CASSQAGGLTGELFF. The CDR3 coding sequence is TGTGCCAGCAGCCAAGCGGGGGGGCTAACCGGGGAGCTGTTTTTT.

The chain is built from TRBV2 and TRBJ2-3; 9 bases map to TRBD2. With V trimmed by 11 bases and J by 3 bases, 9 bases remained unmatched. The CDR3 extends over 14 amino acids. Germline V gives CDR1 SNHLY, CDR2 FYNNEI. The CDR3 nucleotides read TGTGCCCGTCTAGGAGCGGGGGGAACAGATACGCAGTATTTT. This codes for CARLGAGGTDTQYF.

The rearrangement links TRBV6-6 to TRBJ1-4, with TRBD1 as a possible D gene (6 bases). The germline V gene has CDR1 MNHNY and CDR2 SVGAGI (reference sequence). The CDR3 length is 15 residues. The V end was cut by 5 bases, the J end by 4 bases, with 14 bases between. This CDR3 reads CASSNRELINEKLFF. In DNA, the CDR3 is TGTGCCAGCAGTAACAGGGAATTGATTAATGAAAAACTGTTTTTT.

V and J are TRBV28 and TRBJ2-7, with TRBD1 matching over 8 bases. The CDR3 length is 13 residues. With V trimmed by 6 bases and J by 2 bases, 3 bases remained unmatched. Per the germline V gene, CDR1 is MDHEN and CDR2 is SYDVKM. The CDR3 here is CASRTGDPYEQYF. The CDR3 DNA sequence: TGTGCCAGCAGGACAGGGGACCCCTACGAGCAGTACTTC.

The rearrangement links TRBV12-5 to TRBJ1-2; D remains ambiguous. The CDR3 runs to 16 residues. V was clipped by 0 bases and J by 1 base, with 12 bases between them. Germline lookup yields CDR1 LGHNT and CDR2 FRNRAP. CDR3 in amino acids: CASGLVTTRNNYGYTF. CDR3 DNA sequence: TGTGCTAGTGGTTTGGTAACTACCCGAAATAACTATGGCTACACCTTC.

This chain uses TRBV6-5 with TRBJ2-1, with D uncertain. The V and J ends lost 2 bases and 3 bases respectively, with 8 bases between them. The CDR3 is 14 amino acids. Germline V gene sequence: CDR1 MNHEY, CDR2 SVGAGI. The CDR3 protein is CASSYGQFYNEQFF. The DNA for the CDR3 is TGTGCCAGCAGTTACGGGCAGTTCTACAATGAGCAGTTCTTC.

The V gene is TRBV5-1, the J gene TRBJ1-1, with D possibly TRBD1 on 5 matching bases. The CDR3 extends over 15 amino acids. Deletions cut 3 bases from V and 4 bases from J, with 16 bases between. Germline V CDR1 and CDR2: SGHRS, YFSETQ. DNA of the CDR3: TGCGCCAGCAGCTCGAACAGGATCACCAGCACTGAAGCTTTCTTT. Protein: CASSSNRITSTEAFF. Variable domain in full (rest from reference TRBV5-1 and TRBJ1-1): KAGVTQTPRYLIKTRGQQVTLSCSPISGHRSVSWYQQTPGQGLQFLFEYFSETQRNKGNFPGRFSGRQFSNSRSEMNVSTLELGDSALYLCASSSNRITSTEAFFGQGTRLTVV.

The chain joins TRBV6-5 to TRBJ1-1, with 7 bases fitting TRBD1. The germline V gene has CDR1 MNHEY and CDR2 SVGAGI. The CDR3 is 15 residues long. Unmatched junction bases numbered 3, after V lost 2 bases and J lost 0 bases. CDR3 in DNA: TGTGCCAGCAGTTACCCGGGACAGTTGAACACTGAAGCTTTCTTT. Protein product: CASSYPGQLNTEAFF.

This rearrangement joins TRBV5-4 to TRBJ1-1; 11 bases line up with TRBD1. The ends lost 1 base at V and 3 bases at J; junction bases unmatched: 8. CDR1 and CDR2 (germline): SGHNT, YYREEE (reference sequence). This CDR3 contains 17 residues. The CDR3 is CASSLSGQGASYTEAFF. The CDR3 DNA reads TGTGCCAGCAGCTTGAGTGGACAGGGGGCGAGTTACACTGAAGCTTTCTTT.

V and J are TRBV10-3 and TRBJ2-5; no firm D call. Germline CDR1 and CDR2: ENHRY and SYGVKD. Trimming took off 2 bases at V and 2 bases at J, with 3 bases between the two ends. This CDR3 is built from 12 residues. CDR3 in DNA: TGTGCCATCAGTGAGCTGCAAGAGACCCAGTACTTC. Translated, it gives CAISELQETQYF.

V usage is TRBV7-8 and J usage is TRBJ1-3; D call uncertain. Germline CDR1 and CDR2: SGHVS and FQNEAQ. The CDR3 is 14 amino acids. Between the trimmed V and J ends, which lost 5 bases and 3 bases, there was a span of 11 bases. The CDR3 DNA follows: TGTGCCAGCAGCACCGGGATTTTTGGAAACACCATATATTTT. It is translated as CASSTGIFGNTIYF.

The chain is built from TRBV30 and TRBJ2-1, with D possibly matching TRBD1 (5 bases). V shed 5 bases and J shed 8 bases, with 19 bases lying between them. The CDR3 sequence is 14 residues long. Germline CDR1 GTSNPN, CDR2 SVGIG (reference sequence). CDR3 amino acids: CAWAPGYHADEQFF. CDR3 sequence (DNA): TGTGCCTGGGCCCCAGGGTATCATGCCGATGAGCAGTTCTTC.

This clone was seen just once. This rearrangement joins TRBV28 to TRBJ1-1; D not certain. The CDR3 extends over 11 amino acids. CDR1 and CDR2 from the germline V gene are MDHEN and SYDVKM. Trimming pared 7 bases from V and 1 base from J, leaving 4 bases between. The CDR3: CASTSNTEAFF. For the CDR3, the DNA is TGTGCCAGCACCTCGAACACTGAAGCTTTCTTT.

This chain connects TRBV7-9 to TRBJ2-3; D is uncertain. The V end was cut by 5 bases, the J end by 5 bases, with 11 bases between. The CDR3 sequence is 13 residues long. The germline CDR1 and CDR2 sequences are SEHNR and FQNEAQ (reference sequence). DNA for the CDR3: TGTGCCAGCAGCCAGGCTGCCGGAGATACGCAGTATTTT. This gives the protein CASSQAAGDTQYF.

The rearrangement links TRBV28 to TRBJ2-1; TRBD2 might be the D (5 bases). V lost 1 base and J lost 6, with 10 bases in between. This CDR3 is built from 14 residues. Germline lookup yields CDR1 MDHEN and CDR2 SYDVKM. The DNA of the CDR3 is TGTGCCAGCAGTTTATCGGGGAGTGGCAATGAGCAGTTCTTC. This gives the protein CASSLSGSGNEQFF. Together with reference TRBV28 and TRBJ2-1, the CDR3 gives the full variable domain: DVKVTQSSRYLVKRTGEKVFLECVQDMDHENMFWYRQDPGLGLRLIYFSYDVKMKEKGDIPEGYSVSREKKERFSLILESASTNQTSMYLCASSLSGSGNEQFFGPGTRLTVL.

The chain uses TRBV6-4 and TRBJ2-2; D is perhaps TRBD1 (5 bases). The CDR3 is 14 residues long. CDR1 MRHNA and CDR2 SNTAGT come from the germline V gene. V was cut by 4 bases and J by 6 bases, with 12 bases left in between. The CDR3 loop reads CASSAQGTPGELFF. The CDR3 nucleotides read TGTGCCAGCAGTGCCCAGGGAACCCCCGGGGAGCTGTTTTTT.

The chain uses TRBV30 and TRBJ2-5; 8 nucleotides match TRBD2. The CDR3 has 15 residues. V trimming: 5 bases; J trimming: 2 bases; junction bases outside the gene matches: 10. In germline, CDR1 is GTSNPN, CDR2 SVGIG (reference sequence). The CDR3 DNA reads TGTGCCTGGGGCCTCGCGGGGGGCCGACAAGAGACCCAGTACTTC. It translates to CAWGLAGGRQETQYF.

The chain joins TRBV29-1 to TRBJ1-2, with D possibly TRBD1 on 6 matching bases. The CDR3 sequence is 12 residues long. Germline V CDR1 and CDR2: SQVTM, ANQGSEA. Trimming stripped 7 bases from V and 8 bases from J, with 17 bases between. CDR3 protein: CSAQSAGEGYTF. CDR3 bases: TGCAGCGCTCAGTCGGCAGGGGAAGGCTACACCTTC.

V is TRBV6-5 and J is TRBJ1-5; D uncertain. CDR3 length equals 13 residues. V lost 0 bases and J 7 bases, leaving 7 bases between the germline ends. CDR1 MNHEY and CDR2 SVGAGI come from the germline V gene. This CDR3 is CASSYSAGQPQHF. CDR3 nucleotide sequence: TGTGCCAGCAGTTACTCGGCGGGCCAGCCCCAGCATTTT.

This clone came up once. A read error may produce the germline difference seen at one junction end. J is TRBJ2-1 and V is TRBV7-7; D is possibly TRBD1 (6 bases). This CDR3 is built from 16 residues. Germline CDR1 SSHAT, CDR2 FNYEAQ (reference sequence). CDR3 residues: CASSLEGVSSYNEQFF. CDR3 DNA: TGTGCTAGCAGCCTAGAGGGGGTTAGCTCCTACAATGAGCAGTTCTTC.

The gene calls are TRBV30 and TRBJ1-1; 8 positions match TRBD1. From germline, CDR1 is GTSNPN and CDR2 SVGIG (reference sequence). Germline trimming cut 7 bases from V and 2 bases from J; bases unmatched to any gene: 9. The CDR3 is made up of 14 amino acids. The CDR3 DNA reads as TGTGCCTCTATAAAAGGGACAGGAAACACTGAAGCTTTCTTT. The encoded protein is CASIKGTGNTEAFF.

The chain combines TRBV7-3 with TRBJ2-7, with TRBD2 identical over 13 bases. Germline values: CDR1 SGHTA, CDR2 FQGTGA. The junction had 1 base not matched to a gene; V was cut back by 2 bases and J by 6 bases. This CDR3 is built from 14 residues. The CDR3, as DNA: TGTGCCAGCAGCTTACGGACTAGCGGGAGCGAGCAGTACTTC. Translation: CASSLRTSGSEQYF.